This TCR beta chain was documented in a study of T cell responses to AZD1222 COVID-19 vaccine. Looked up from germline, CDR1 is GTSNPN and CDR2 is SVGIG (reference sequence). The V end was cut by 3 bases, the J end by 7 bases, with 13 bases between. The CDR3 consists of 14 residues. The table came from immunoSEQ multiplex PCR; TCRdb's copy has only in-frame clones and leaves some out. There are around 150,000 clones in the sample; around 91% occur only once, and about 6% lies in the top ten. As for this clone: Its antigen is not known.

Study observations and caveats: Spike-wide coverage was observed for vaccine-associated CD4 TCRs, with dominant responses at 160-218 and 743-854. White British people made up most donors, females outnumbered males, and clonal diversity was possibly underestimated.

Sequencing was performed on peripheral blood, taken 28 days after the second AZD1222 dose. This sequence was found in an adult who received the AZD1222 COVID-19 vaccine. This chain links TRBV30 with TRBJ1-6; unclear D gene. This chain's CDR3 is CAWSGVGENSPLHF. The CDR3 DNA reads TGTGCCTGGAGCGGGGTGGGAGAAAATTCACCCCTCCACTTT.